The next 15 T cell receptor beta chains were all read from a single sample in a study of OX40 agonist ivuxolimab in advanced cancers. Sequencing used immunoSEQ multiplex PCR; TCRdb keeps in-frame clones, though not all of them. The table includes approximately 100,000 clones, about 90% detected once. This specimen was CD4+ or CD8+ T cells sorted from blood, taken in a trial of the OX40 agonist ivuxolimab. The source is an adult with an advanced solid tumor such as melanoma, head and neck, liver or kidney cancer.

This clone came up a few times. The chain joins TRBV7-9 to TRBJ2-3; TRBD1 agrees at 8 bases. Germline assignment: CDR1 SEHNR and CDR2 FQNEAQ (reference sequence). The CDR3 runs 15 residues. J was trimmed by 2 bases and V by 4 bases; bases with no gene match: 5. CDR3 residues: CASSSQGAFTDTQYF. The CDR3 region has the DNA TGTGCCAGCAGCTCTCAGGGGGCCTTCACAGATACGCAGTATTTT.

CDR3 sequence reads: CASRAGTSNQPQHF. The CDR3 DNA reads as TGTGCCTCGCGCGCAGGGACTAGCAATCAGCCCCAGCATTTT. The chain combines TRBV19 with TRBJ1-5; tentatively, D is TRBD1 (5 bases). The germline V and J ends were trimmed by 11 bases and 0 bases, with 14 bases remaining between them. Germline values: CDR1 LNHDA, CDR2 SQIVND (reference sequence). The CDR3 consists of 14 residues. Full variable domain (rest looked up from reference TRBV19 and TRBJ1-5): DGGITQSPKYLFRKEGQNVTLSCEQNLNHDAMYWYRQDPGQGLRLIYYSQIVNDFQKGDIAEGYSVSREKKESFPLTVTSAQKNPTAFYLCASRAGTSNQPQHFGDGTRLSIL.

J is TRBJ1-2 and V is TRBV10-3; no definite D call. The germline gives CDR1 ENHRY, CDR2 SYGVKD. The CDR3 runs 15 residues. Trimming removed 4 bases at V and 0 bases at J, with 12 bases between. CDR3 sequence reads: CAISGPDGANYGYTF. CDR3 DNA: TGTGCCATCAGTGGGCCGGACGGAGCTAACTATGGCTACACCTTC.

The V and J genes are TRBV9 and TRBJ1-1; D is possibly TRBD1 (5 bases). The V end was cut by 0 bases, the J end by 7 bases, with 16 bases between. Germline CDR1 SGDLS, CDR2 YYNGEE. There are 15 residues in the CDR3. In DNA, the CDR3 is TGTGCCAGCAGCGTAGAGTCCTGGGGGTTAGGTGAAGCTTTCTTT. Its translation: CASSVESWGLGEAFF. Using reference TRBV9 and TRBJ1-1 for the parts outside the CDR3, the full variable domain is DSGVTQTPKHLITATGQRVTLRCSPRSGDLSVYWYQQSLDQGLQFLIQYYNGEERAKGNILERFSAQQFPDLHSELNLSSLELGDSALYFCASSVESWGLGEAFFGQGTRLTVV.

This clone was counted between two and nine times. The V and J genes are TRBV27 and TRBJ2-7; D remains unclear. The CDR3 sequence is 16 residues long. Trimming left V 6 bases short and J 3 bases short, with 21 bases between. Germline V gene lookup returns CDR1 MNHEY and CDR2 SMNVEV (reference sequence). CDR3 region: CASSRGPHKGYYEQYF. CDR3 nucleotides: TGTGCCAGCAGCCGTGGACCCCATAAAGGTTACTACGAGCAGTACTTC.

The V and J genes are TRBV6-1 and TRBJ1-3; D is uncertain. The CDR3 has 14 amino acids. Per the germline V gene, CDR1 is MNHNS and CDR2 is SASEGT. The germline V and J ends were trimmed by 5 bases and 4 bases, with 12 bases remaining between them. CDR3 protein: CASSSSSIGNTIYF. The CDR3 nucleotides are TGTGCCAGCAGTTCCTCCTCAATCGGAAACACCATATATTTT.

This chain uses TRBV4-2 with TRBJ2-3; the match to TRBD2 covers 7 bases. J lost 0 bases, V lost 4 bases, and 7 bases had no gene match. The CDR3 is 16 amino acids. Per germline, CDR1 LGHNA and CDR2 YNFKEQ. The DNA of the CDR3 is TGTGCCAGCAGCCGTGGAACGGGGGGAAGCACAGATACGCAGTATTTT. It encodes CASSRGTGGSTDTQYF.

This chain connects TRBV18 to TRBJ2-2; maybe TRBD1 (5 bases). The germline CDR1 and CDR2 sequences are KGHSH and LQKENI. This CDR3 has 15 amino acids. The V end was cut by 2 bases, the J end by 3 bases, with 10 bases between. The CDR3 DNA reads as TGTGCCAGCTCACCAAGCCAGGGTGACACCGGGGAGCTGTTTTTT. As protein: CASSPSQGDTGELFF.

This rearrangement joins TRBV19 to TRBJ2-2, with D possibly TRBD1 on 6 matching bases. Germline assignment: CDR1 LNHDA and CDR2 SQIVND (reference sequence). The CDR3 consists of 15 residues. Trimming left V 6 bases short and J 1 base short, with 12 bases between. The CDR3 sequence is CASRGTNMNTGELFF. For the CDR3, the DNA is TGTGCCAGTAGGGGGACAAACATGAACACCGGGGAGCTGTTTTTT.

The J gene is TRBJ2-1, the V gene TRBV5-4; 15 bases map to TRBD2. The V gene's germline CDR1 is SGHNT and CDR2 YYREEE (reference sequence). CDR3 length equals 17 residues. Trimming removed 4 bases from V and 1 base from J; junction bases left unmatched: 3. The chain's CDR3 is CASSPGLAGGSYNEQFF. The CDR3 DNA is TGTGCCAGCAGCCCTGGACTAGCGGGGGGGTCCTACAATGAGCAGTTCTTC.

The chain joins TRBV18 to TRBJ2-2; 8 bases are a match to TRBD2. Germline CDR1 KGHSH, CDR2 LQKENI. Trimming took 1 base from V and 6 from J; bases not matched to a gene: 4. CDR3 size: 15 residues. The CDR3 protein is CASSPQTSDAGELFF. The CDR3 region has the DNA TGTGCCAGCTCACCACAGACTAGCGACGCCGGGGAGCTGTTTTTT.

The CDR3 is CASRVDGTGWEITEAFF. CDR3 nucleotide sequence: TGTGCCAGCCGCGTTGACGGGACAGGGTGGGAGATCACTGAAGCTTTCTTT. This chain links TRBV7-2 with TRBJ1-1; the match to TRBD1 covers 9 bases. Trimming at V came to 8 bases and at J to 4 bases, leaving 17 bases not matched to a gene. In germline, CDR1 is SGHTA, CDR2 FQGNSA. CDR3 length: 17 amino acids.

The V call is TRBV15, the J call TRBJ1-5; no firm D call. Germline V gives CDR1 LNHNV, CDR2 YYDKDF (reference sequence). The CDR3 sequence is 14 residues long. V gave up 0 bases and J gave up 5 bases, with 8 bases separating them. For the CDR3, the DNA is TGTGCCACCAGCAGAGATCCCGCATATCAGCCCCAGCATTTT. This sequence encodes CATSRDPAYQPQHF.

This chain links TRBV18 with TRBJ1-5, with TRBD1 as a possible D gene (5 bases). V lost 3 bases and J lost 2, with 14 bases in between. The CDR3 covers 16 residues. From germline, CDR1 is KGHSH and CDR2 LQKENI. The DNA for the CDR3 is TGTGCCAGCTCACCCTTTACAGGCCCAGGCAATCAGCCCCAGCATTTT. Its translation is CASSPFTGPGNQPQHF.

This chain connects TRBV28 to TRBJ2-7, with a tentative D call TRBD2 (7 bases). V lost 5 bases, J lost 4 bases, and 18 bases lay in between. Germline V gene lookup returns CDR1 MDHEN and CDR2 SYDVKM. The CDR3 is made up of 15 amino acids. The CDR3 DNA is TGTGCCAGCAGTCCCCGGGGGGCAGGTCGTTACGAGCAGTACTTC. Its translation is CASSPRGAGRYEQYF.